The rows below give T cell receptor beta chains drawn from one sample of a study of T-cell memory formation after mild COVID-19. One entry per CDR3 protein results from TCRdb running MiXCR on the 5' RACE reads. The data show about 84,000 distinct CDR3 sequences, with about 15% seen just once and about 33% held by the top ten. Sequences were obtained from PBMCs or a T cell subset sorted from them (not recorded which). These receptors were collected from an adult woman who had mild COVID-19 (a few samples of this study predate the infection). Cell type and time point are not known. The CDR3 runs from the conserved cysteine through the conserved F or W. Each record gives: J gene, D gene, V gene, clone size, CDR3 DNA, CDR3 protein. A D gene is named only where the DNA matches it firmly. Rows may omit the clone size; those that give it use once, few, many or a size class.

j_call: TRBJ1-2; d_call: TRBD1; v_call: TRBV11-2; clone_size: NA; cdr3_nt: TGTGCCAGCAGCTCAGGGGGGCTGGGCTATGGCTACACCTTC; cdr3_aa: CASSSGGLGYGYTF
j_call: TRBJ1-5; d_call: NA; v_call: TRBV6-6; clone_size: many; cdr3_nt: TGTGCCAGCAGATCCAAATCGGGGCCTGCCGGACAGCCCCAGCATTTT; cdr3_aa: CASRSKSGPAGQPQHF
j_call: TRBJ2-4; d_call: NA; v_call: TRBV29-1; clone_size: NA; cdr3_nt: TGCAGCGTTGCCGAGGGGACGGGGAGACATCAGTACTTC; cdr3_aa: CSVAEGTGRHQYF
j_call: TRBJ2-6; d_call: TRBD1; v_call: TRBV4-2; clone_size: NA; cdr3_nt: TGTGCCAGCAGCCAAGGGACAGGGACTGGGGCCAACGTCCTGACTTTC; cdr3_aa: CASSQGTGTGANVLTF
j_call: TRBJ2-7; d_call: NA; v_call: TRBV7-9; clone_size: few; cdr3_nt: TGTGCCAGCAGCAACCGGGACGGAGGGACCTACGAGCAGTACTTC; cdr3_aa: CASSNRDGGTYEQYF
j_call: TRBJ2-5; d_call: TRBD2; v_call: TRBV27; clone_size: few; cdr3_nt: TGTGCCAGCAGTTCGCTAGCGGATCAAGAGACCCAGTACTTC; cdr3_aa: CASSSLADQETQYF
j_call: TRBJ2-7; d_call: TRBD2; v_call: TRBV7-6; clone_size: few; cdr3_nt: TGTGCCAGCAGCTTATTTAGTTCTAGCGGGGACTCCTACGAGCAGTACTTC; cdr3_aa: CASSLFSSSGDSYEQYF
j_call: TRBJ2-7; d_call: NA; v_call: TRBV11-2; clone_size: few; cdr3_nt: TGTGCCAGCAGCCGCACAGGGTACGAGCAGTACTTC; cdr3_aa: CASSRTGYEQYF
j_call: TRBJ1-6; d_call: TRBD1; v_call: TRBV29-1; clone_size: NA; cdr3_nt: TGCAGCGTTGAGGGACAGGGGCACCTCCACTTT; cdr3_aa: CSVEGQGHLHF
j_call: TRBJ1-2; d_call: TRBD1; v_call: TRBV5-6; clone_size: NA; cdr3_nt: TGTGCCAGCAGCTCCTTCGAACCGGGACAGGTCCTCTATGGCTACACCTTC; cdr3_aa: CASSSFEPGQVLYGYTF
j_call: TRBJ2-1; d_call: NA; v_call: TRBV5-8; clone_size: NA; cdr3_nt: TGTGCCAGCAGCTTCAGAACCCTTATAGGGTACAATGAGCAGTTCTTC; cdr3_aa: CASSFRTLIGYNEQFF
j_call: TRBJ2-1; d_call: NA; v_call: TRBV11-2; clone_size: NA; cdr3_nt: TGTGCCAGCAGCTTAGTAGGAGCGCTGGTCTCCTACAATGAGCAGTTCTTC; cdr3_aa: CASSLVGALVSYNEQFF
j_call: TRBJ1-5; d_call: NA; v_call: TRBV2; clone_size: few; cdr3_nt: TGTGCCAGCAGTGAAAATGACCAGCCCCAGCATTTT; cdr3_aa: CASSENDQPQHF
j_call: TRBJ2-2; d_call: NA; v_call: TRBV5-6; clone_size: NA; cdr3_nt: TGTGCCAGCAGCCCCTTTGGGAGGACCGGGGAGCTGTTTTTT; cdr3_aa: CASSPFGRTGELFF
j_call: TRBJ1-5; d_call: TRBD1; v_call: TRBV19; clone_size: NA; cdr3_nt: TGTGCCAGTAGTATAGGACAGGGAAATGTACAGCCCCAGCATTTT; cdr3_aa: CASSIGQGNVQPQHF
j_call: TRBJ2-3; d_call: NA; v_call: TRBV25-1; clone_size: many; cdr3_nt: TGTGCCAGCAGTAACACAGATACGCAGTATTTT; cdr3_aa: CASSNTDTQYF
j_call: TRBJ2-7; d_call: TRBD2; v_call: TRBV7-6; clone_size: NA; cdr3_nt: TGTGCCAGCAGCTTAGCGACTAGCGGGGCGGGGGAGCAGTACTTC; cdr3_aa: CASSLATSGAGEQYF
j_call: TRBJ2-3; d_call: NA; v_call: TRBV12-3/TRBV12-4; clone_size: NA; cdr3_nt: TGTGCCAGCAGTCCCGAACGTCCAGATACGCAGTATTTT; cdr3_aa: CASSPERPDTQYF
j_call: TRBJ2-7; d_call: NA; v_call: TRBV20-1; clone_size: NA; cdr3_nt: TGCAGTGCTAGGCGGGCAGGGTGGTACGAGCAGTACTTC; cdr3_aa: CSARRAGWYEQYF
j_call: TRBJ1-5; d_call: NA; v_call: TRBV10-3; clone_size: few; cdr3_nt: TGTGCCATCAGTGACCAGTCGGGGGACAATCAGCCCCAGCATTTT; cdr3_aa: CAISDQSGDNQPQHF
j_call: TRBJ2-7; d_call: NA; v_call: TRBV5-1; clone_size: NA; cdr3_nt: TGCGCCAGCAGCTTGAATGTCCAGGGGACCTACGAGCAGTACTTC; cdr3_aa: CASSLNVQGTYEQYF
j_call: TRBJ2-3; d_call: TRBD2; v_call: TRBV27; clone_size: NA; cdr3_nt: TGTGCCAGCAGTACTTGGGAGGGGACAGATACGCAGTATTTT; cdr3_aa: CASSTWEGTDTQYF
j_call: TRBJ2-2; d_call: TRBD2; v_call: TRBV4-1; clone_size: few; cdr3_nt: TGCGCCAGCAGCCCTAGCGGGGGATACACCGGGGAGCTGTTTTTT; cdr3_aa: CASSPSGGYTGELFF
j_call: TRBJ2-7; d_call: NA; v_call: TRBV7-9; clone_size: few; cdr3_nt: TGTGCCAGCAGCTTGGGGGGGCTTAGCTCCTACGAGCAGTACTTC; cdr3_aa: CASSLGGLSSYEQYF
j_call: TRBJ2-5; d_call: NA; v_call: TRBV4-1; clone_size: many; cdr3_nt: TGCGCCAGCAGCCAAGGGGGAAATCGGTACCAAGAGACCCAGTACTTC; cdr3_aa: CASSQGGNRYQETQYF